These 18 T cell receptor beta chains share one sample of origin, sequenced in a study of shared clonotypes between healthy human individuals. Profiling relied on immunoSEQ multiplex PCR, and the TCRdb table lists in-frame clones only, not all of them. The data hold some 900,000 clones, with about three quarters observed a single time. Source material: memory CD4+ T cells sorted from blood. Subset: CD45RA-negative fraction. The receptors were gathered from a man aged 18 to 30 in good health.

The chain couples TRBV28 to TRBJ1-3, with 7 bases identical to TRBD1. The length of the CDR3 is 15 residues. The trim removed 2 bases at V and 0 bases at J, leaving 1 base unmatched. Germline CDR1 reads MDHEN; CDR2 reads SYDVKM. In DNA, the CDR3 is TGTGCCAGCAGTTTACAGGGGGGCTCTGGAAACACCATATATTTT. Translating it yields CASSLQGGSGNTIYF.

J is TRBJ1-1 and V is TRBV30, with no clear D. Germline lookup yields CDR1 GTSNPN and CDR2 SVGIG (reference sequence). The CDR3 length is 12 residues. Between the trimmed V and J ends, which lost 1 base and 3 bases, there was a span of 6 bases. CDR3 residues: CAWSDQYTEAFF. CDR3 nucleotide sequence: TGTGCCTGGAGTGATCAGTACACTGAAGCTTTCTTT.

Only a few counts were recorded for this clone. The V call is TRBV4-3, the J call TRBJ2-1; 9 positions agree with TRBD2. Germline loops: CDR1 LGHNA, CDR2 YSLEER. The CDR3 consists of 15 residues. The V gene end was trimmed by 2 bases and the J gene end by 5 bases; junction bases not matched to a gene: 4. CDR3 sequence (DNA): TGCGCCAGCAGCCAATCTCTAGCGGGGAACAATGAGCAGTTCTTC. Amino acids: CASSQSLAGNNEQFF.

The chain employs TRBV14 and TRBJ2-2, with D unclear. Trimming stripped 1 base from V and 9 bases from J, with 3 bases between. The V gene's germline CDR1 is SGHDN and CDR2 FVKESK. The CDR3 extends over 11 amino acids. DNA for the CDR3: TGTGCCAGCAGCCAAGGATGGGAGCTGTTTTTT. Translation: CASSQGWELFF.

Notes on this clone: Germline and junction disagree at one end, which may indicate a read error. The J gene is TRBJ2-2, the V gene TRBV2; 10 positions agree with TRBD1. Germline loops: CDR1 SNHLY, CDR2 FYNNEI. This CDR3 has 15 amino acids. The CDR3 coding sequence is TGTGCCAGCAGGGAAGACAGGGGGCTGATCGGGGAGCTGTTTTTT. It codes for CASREDRGLIGELFF.

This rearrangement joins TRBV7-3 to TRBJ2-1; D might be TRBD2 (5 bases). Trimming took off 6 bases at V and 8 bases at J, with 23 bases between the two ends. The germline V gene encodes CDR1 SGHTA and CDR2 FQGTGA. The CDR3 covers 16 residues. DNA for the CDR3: TGTGCCAGCAGTCTCTTGAGGGCACAAAGGACGCATGAGCAGTTCTTC. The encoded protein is CASSLLRAQRTHEQFF.

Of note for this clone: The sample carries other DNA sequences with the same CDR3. The CDR3 DNA reads as TGTGCCAGCACGAGGACAGGGGATTCACCCCTCCACTTT. Protein: CASTRTGDSPLHF. The rearrangement joins TRBV2 to TRBJ1-6, with TRBD1 matching 9 bases. The ends lost 7 bases at V and 8 bases at J; junction bases unmatched: 3. This CDR3 region has 13 residues. Germline CDR1 is SNHLY and CDR2 is FYNNEI.

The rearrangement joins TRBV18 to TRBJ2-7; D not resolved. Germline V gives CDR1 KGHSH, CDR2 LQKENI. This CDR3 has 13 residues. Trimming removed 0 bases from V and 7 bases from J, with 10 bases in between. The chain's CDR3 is CASSPPGIREQYF. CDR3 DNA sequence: TGTGCCAGCTCACCACCAGGGATTAGGGAGCAGTACTTC.

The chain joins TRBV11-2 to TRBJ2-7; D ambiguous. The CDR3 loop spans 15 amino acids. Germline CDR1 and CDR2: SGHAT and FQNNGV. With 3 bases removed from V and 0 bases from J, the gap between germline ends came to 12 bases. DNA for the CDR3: TGTGCCAGCAGCTTCGCAGCAGGATCCTCCTACGAGCAGTACTTC. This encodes CASSFAAGSSYEQYF.

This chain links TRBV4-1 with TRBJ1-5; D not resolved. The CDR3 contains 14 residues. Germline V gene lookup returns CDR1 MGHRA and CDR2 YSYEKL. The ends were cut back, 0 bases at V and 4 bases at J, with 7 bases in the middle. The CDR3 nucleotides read TGCGCCAGCAGCCAAGAACATCAAAATCAGCCCCAGCATTTT. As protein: CASSQEHQNQPQHF.

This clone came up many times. The CDR3 protein is CASSPGTPITDTQYF. In nucleotides, the CDR3 is TGTGCCAGCAGTCCCGGGACTCCTATCACAGATACGCAGTATTTT. The chain employs TRBV6-6 and TRBJ2-3; D may be TRBD2 (6 bases). The CDR3 covers 15 residues. Trimming stripped 5 bases from V and 2 bases from J, with 14 bases between. Germline V gene lookup returns CDR1 MNHNY and CDR2 SVGAGI (reference sequence).

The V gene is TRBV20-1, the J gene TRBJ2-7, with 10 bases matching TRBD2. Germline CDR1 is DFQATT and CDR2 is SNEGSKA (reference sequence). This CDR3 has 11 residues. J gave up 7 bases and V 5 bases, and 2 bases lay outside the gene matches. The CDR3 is CSAPGLAEQYF. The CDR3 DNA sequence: TGCAGTGCTCCGGGACTAGCGGAGCAGTACTTC.

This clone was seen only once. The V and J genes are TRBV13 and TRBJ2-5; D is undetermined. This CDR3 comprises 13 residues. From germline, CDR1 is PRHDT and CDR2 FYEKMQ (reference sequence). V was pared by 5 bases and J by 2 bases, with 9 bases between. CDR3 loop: CASSPRAQETQYF. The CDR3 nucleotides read TGTGCCAGCAGCCCAAGGGCGCAAGAGACCCAGTACTTC.

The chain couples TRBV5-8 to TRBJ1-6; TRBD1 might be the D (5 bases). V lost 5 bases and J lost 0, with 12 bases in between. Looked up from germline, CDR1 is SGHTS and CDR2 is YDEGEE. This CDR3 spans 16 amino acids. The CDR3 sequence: CASSWDGTSYNSPLHF. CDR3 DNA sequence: TGTGCCAGCAGTTGGGACGGTACCTCCTATAATTCACCCCTCCACTTT.

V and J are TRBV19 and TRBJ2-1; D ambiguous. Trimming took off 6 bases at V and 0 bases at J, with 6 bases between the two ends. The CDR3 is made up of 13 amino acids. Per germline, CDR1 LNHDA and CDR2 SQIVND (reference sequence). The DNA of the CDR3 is TGTGCCAGTAGCCCTAGCTCCTACAATGAGCAGTTCTTC. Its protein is CASSPSSYNEQFF.

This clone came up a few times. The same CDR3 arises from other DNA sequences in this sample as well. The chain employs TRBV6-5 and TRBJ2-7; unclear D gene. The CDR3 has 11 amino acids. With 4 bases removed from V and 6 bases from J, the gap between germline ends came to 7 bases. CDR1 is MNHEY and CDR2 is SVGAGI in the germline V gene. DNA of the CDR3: TGTGCCAGCAGTTCCCTCGTCGAGCAGTACTTC. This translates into CASSSLVEQYF.

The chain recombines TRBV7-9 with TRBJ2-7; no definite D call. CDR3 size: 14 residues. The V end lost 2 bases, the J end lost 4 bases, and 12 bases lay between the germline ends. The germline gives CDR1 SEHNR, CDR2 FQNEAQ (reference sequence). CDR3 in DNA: TGTGCCAGCAGCTTAAGCCGTCCTCCTTACGAGCAGTACTTC. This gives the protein CASSLSRPPYEQYF.

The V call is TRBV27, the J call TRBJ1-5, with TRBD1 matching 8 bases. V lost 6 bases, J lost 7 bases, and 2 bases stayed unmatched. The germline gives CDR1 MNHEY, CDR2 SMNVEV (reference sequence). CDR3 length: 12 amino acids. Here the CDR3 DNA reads TGTGCCAGCAGAACAGGGGGGCAGCCCCAGCATTTT. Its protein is CASRTGGQPQHF.